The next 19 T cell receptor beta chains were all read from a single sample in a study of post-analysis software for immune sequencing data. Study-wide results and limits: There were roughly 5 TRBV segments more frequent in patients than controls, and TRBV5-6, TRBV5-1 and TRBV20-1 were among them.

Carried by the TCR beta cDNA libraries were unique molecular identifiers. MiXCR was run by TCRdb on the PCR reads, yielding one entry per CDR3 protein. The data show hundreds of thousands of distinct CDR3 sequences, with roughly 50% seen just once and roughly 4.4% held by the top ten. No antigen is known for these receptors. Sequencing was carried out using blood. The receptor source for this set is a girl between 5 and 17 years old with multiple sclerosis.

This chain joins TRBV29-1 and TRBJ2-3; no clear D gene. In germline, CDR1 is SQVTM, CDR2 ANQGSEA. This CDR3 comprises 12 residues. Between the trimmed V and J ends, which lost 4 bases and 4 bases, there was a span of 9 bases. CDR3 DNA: TGCAGCGTTGGGGGAATTGCAGATACGCAGTATTTT. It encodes CSVGGIADTQYF.

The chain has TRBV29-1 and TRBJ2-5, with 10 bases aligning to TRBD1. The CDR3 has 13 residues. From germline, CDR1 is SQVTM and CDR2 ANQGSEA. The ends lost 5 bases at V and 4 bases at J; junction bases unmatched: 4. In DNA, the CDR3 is TGCAGCGTTAGTTGGACAGGGGGAGAGACCCAGTACTTC. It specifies CSVSWTGGETQYF. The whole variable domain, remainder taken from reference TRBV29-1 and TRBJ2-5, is SAVISQKPSRDICQRGTSLTIQCQVDSQVTMMFWYRQQPGQSLTLIATANQGSEATYESGFVIDKFPISRPNLTFSTLTVSNMSPEDSSIYLCSVSWTGGETQYFGPGTRLLVL.

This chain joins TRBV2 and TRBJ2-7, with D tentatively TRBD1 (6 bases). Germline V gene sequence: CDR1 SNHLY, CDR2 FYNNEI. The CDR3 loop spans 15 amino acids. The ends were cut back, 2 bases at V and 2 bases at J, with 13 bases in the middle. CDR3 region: CASSEIAGVPYEQYF. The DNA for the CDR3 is TGTGCCAGCAGTGAAATCGCAGGGGTACCCTACGAGCAGTACTTC.

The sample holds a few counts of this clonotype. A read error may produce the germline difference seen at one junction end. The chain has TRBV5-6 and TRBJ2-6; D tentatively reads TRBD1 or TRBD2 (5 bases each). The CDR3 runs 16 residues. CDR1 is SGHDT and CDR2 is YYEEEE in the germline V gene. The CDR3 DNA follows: TGTGCCAGCAGATTGGGACCGACCTCTGGGGCCAACGTCCTGACTTTC. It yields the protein CASRLGPTSGANVLTF.

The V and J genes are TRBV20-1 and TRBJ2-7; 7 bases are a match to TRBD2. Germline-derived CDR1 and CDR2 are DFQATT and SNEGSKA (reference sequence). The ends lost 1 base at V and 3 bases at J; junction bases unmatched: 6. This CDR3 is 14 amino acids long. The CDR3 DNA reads TGCAGTGCTAGAGGGGACGGGGGGAACTACGAGCAGTACTTC. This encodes CSARGDGGNYEQYF.

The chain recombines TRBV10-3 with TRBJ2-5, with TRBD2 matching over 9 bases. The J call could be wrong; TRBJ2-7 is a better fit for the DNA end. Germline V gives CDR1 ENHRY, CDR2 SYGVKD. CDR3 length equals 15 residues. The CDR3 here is CAISEGISGSDEQYF. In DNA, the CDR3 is TGTGCCATCAGTGAAGGGATTAGCGGGAGTGACGAGCAGTACTTC.

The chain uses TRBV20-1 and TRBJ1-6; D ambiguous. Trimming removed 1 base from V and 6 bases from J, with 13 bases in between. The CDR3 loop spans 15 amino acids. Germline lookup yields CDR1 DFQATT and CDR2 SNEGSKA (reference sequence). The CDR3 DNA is TGCAGTGCTAGAGTCAGAACCTCGGGTAATTCACCCCTCCACTTT. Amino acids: CSARVRTSGNSPLHF.

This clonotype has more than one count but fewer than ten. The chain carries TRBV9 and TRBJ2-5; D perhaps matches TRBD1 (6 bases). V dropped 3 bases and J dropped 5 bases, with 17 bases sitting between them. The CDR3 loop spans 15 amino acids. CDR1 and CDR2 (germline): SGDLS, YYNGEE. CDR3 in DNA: TGTGCCAGCAGCGGACTAACAGGGCCTGGGGAGACCCAGTACTTC. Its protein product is CASSGLTGPGETQYF.

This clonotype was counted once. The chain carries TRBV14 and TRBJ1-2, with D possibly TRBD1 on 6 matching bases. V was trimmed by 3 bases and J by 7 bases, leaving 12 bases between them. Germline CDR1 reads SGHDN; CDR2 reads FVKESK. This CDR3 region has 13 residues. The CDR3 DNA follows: TGTGCCAGCAGCCAGAGGGACACCCGTGGCTACACCTTC. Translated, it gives CASSQRDTRGYTF.

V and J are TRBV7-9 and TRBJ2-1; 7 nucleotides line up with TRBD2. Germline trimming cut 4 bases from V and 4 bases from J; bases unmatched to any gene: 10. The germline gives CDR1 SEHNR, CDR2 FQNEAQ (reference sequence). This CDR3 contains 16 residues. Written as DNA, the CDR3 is TGTGCCAGCAGCTCTTGGGGTAGCGGGCCTTACAATGAGCAGTTCTTC. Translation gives CASSSWGSGPYNEQFF.

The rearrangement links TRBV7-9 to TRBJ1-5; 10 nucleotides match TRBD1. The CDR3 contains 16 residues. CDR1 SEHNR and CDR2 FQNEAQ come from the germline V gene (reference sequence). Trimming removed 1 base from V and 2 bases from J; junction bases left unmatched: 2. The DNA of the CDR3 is TGTGCCAGCAGCTTAGGCGGACAGGGGGGCAATCAGCCCCAGCATTTT. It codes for CASSLGGQGGNQPQHF.

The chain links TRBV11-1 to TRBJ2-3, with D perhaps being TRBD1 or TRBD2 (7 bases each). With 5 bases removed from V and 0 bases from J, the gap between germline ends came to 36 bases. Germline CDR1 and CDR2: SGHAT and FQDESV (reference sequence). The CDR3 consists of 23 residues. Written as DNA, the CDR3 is TGTGCCAGCAGCCCCGTACAGGGGTCTAGCGGCGCAACCGAGGACTCTAGCACAGATACGCAGTATTTT. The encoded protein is CASSPVQGSSGATEDSSTDTQYF.

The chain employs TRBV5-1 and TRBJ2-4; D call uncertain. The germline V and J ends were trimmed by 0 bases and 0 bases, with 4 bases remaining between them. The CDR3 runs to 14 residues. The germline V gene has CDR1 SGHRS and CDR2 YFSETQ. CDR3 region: CASSLESAKNIQYF. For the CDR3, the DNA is TGCGCCAGCAGCTTGGAGTCAGCCAAAAACATTCAGTACTTC.

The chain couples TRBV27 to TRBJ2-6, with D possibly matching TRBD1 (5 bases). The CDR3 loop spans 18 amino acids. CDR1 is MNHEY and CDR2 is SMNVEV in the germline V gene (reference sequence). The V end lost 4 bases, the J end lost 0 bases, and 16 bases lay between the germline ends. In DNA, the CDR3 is TGTGCCAGCAGTTCCCGATCCGACAGAGTCTCTGGGGCCAACGTCCTGACTTTC. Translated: CASSSRSDRVSGANVLTF.

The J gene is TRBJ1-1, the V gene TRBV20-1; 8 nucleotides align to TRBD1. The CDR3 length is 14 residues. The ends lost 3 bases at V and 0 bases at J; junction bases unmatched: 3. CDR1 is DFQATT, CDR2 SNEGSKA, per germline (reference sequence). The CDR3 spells CSARQGAVNTEAFF. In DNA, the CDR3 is TGCAGTGCTAGGCAGGGGGCGGTGAACACTGAAGCTTTCTTT.

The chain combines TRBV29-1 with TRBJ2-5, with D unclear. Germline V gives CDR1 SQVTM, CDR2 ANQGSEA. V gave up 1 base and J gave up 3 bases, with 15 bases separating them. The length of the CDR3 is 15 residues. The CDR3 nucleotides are TGCAGCGTTGAAGGGGTGGTTACCCCCAAAGAGACCCAGTACTTC. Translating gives CSVEGVVTPKETQYF. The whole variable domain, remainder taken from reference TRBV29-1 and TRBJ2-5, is SAVISQKPSRDICQRGTSLTIQCQVDSQVTMMFWYRQQPGQSLTLIATANQGSEATYESGFVIDKFPISRPNLTFSTLTVSNMSPEDSSIYLCSVEGVVTPKETQYFGPGTRLLVL.

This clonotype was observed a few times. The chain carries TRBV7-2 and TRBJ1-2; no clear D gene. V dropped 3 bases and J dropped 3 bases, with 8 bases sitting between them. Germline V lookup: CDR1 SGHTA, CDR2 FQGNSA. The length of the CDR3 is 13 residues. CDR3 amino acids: CASSFDGHYGYTF. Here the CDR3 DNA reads TGTGCCAGCAGCTTCGACGGCCACTATGGCTACACCTTC.

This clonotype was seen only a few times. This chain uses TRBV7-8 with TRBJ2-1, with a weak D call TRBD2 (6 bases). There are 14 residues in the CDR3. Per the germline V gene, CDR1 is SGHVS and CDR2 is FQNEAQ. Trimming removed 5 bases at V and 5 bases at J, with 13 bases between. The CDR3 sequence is CASSPQGGDNEQFF. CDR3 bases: TGTGCCAGCAGCCCTCAGGGAGGTGACAATGAGCAGTTCTTC.

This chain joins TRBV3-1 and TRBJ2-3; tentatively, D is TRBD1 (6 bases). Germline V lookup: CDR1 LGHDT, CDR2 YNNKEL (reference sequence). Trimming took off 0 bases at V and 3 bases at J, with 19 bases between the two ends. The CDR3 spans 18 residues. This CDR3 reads CASSQERDILKGTDTQYF. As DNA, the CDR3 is TGTGCCAGCAGCCAAGAAAGGGACATCCTTAAGGGAACAGATACGCAGTATTTT.